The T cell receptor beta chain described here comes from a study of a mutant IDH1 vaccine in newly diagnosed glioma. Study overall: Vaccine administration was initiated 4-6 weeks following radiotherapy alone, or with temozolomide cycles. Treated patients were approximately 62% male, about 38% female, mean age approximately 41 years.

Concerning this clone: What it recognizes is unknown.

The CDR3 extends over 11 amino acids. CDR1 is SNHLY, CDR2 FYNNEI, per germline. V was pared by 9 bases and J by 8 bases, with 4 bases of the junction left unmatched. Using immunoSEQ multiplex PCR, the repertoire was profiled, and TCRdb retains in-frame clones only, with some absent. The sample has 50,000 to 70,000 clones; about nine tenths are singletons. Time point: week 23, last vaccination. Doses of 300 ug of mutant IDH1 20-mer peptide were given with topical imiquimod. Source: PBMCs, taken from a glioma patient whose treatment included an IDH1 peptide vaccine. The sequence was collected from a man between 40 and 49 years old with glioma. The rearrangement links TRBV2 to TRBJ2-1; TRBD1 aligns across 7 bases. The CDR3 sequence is CASNRGYEQFF. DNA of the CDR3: TGTGCCAGTAACAGGGGTTATGAGCAGTTCTTC.